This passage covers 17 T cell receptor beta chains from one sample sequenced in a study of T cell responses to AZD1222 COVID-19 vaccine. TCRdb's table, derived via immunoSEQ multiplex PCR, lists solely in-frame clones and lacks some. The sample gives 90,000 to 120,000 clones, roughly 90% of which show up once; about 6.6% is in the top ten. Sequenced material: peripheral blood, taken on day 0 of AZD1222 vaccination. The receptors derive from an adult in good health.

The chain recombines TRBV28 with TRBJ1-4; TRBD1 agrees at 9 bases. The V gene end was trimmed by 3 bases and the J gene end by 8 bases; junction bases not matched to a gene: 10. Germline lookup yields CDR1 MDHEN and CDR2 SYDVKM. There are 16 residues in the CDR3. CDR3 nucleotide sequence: TGTGCCAGCAGTTTCCAAACAGGGGGCGGCGCGGAAAAACTGTTTTTT. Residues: CASSFQTGGGAEKLFF.

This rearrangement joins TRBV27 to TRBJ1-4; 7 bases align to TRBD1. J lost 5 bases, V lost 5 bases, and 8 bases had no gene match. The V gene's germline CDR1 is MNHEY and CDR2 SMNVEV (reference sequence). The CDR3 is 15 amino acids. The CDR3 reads CASSPRQGPNEKLFF. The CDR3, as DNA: TGTGCCAGCAGTCCTAGACAGGGCCCCAATGAAAAACTGTTTTTT.

The CDR3 is CASSIGPTREEQFF. The CDR3 DNA reads TGTGCCAGTAGTATAGGGCCAACTAGGGAGGAGCAGTTCTTC. The J gene is TRBJ2-1, the V gene TRBV19; possibly TRBD2 for D (5 bases). Trimming left V 1 base short and J 10 bases short, with 14 bases between. There are 14 residues in the CDR3. The germline V gene has CDR1 LNHDA and CDR2 SQIVND (reference sequence). Based on the CDR3 plus reference TRBV19 and TRBJ2-1, the full variable domain is DGGITQSPKYLFRKEGQNVTLSCEQNLNHDAMYWYRQDPGQGLRLIYYSQIVNDFQKGDIAEGYSVSREKKESFPLTVTSAQKNPTAFYLCASSIGPTREEQFFGPGTRLTVL.

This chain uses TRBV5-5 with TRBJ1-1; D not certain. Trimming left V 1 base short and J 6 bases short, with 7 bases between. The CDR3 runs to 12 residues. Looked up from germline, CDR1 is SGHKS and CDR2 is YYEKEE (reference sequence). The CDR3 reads CASSLRSAEAFF. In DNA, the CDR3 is TGTGCCAGCAGCTTGCGGTCGGCTGAAGCTTTCTTT.

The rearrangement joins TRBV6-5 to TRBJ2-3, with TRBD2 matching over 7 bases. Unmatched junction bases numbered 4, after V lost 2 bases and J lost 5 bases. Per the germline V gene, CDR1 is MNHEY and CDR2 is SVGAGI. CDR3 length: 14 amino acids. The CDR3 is CASSYSGAEDTQYF. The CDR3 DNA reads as TGTGCCAGCAGTTACAGCGGGGCAGAAGATACGCAGTATTTT.

The DNA for the CDR3 is TGTGCCAGCAGCCTCGACCGGGACTCCCACTACGAGCAGTACTTC. Translated, it gives CASSLDRDSHYEQYF. The chain carries TRBV7-2 and TRBJ2-7; D is perhaps TRBD2 (6 bases). Trimming left V 5 bases short and J 3 bases short, with 17 bases between. The CDR3 extends over 15 amino acids. CDR1 and CDR2 (germline): SGHTA, FQGNSA.

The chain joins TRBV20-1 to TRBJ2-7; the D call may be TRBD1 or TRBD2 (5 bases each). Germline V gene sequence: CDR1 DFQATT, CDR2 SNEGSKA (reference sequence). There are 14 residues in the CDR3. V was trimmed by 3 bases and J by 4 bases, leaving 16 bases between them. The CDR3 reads CSASFGGRIYEQYF. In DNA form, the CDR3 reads TGCAGTGCTAGTTTTGGGGGACGGATTTACGAGCAGTACTTC.

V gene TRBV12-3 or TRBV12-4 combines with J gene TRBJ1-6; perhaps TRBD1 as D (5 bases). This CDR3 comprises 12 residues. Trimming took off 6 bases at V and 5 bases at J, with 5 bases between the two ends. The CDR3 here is CASRTDNSPLHF. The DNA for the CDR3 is TGTGCCAGCAGGACAGATAATTCACCCCTCCACTTT.

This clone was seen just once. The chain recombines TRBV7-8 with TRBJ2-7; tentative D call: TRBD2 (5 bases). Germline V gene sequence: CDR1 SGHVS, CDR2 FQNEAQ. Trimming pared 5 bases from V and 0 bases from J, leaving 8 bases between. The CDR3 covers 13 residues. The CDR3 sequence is CASSVRGSYEQYF. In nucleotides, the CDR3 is TGTGCCAGCAGCGTACGGGGCTCCTACGAGCAGTACTTC.

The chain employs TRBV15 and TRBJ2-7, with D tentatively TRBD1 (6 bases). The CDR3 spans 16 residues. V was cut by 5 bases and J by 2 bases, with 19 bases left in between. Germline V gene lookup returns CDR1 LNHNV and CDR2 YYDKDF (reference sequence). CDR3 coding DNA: TGTGCCACCAGCGCGCCGGGACACCCGACCCCCTACGAGCAGTACTTC. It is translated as CATSAPGHPTPYEQYF.

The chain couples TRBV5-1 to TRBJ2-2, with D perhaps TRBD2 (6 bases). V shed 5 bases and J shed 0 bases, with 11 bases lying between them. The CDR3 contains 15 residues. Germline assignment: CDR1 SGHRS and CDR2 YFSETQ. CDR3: CASSTGRSNTGELFF. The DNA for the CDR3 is TGCGCCAGCAGTACCGGGAGATCGAACACCGGGGAGCTGTTTTTT.

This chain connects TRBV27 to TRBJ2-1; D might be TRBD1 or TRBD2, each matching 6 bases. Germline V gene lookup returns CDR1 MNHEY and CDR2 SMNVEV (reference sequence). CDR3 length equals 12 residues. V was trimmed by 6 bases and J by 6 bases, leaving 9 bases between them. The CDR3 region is CASSWGANEQFF. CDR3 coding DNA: TGTGCCAGCAGCTGGGGGGCCAATGAGCAGTTCTTC.

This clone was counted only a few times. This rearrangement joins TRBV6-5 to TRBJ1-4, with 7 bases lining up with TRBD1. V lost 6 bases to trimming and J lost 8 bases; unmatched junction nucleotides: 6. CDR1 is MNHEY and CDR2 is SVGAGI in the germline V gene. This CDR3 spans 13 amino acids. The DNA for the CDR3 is TGTGCCAGCAGACGACAGGGTATAGAAAAACTGTTTTTT. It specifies CASRRQGIEKLFF.

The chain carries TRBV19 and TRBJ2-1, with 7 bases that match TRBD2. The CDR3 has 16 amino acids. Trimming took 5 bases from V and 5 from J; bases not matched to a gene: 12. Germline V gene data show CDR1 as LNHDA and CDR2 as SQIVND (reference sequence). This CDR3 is CASSPQRGRSDNEQFF. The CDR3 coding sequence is TGTGCCAGTAGTCCTCAGCGGGGTAGGTCCGACAATGAGCAGTTCTTC.

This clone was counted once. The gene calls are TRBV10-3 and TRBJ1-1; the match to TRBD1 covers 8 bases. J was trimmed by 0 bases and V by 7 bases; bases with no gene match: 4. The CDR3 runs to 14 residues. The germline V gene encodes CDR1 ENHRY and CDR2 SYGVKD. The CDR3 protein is CAITRTGMNTEAFF. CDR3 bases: TGTGCCATCACCCGGACAGGGATGAACACTGAAGCTTTCTTT.

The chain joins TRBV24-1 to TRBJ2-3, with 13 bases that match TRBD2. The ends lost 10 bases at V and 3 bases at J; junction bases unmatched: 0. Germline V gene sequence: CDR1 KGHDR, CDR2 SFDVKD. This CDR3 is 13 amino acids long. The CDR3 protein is CATGLAGTDTQYF. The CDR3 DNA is TGTGCCACGGGACTAGCGGGGACAGATACGCAGTATTTT.

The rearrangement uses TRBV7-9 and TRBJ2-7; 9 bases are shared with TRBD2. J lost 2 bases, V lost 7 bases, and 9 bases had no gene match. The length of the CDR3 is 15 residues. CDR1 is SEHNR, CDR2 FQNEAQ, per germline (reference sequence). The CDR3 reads CASTPGASGTYEQYF. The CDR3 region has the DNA TGTGCCAGCACCCCGGGGGCTAGCGGGACCTACGAGCAGTACTTC. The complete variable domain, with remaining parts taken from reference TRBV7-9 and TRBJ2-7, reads DTGVSQNPRHKITKRGQNVTFRCDPISEHNRLYWYRQTLGQGPEFLTYFQNEAQLEKSRLLSDRFSAERPKGSFSTLEIQRTEQGDSAMYLCASTPGASGTYEQYFGPGTRLTVT.